The present T cell receptor (beta chain) was sequenced within a study of blood T cells in healthy people across ages. The CDR3 spans 15 residues. CDR1 is MGHRA, CDR2 YSYEKL, per germline. Trimming cost V 6 bases and J 1 base, with 13 bases left between them. Primed by a sample-barcoded 5' primer and a J-beta primer mix, a second PCR proceeded for about 6 to 12 cycles. In TCRdb, the 5' RACE reads were re-called with MiXCR into one record per CDR3 protein. The sample consists of some 710,000 distinct CDR3 sequences, approximately 21% of them appearing once. The sample, 9 to 10 milliliters of peripheral blood, was drawn from each donor. Total RNA extraction produced at least 5.5 micrograms (per sample) for the study.

The sequenced sample was blood. The V gene is TRBV4-1, the J gene TRBJ2-4; TRBD1 might be the D (6 bases). The sequence was obtained from a man aged 65-85 years in good health. CDR3 sequence (DNA): TGCGCCAGCAGAGGGGGTTCGGGGGCCAAAAACATTCAGTACTTC. Its protein is CASRGGSGAKNIQYF.